These 32 T cell receptor beta chains were all obtained from the same sample, sequenced in a study of shared clonotypes between healthy human individuals. The repertoire was sequenced with immunoSEQ multiplex PCR; TCRdb's copy has only in-frame clones and lacks some. The data hold 2.3 million or so clones, with over 90% observed a single time. Sample: naive CD4+ T cells from PBMCs. As to subset: CD45RA+ positively selected. All receptors derive from a man aged 18 to 29 in good health. Some clones in this sample may be carry-over from other donors' samples.

The V gene is TRBV28, the J gene TRBJ1-4; D unresolved. The length of the CDR3 is 17 residues. Germline CDR1 and CDR2: MDHEN and SYDVKM. V was clipped by 3 bases and J by 2 bases, with 16 bases between them. The CDR3 DNA follows: TGTGCCAGCAGTTTGTTGTTAGGGCCGAGGACTAATGAAAAACTGTTTTTT. This codes for CASSLLLGPRTNEKLFF.

This clone was seen a handful of times. The chain combines TRBV19 with TRBJ2-7, with TRBD2 matching over 11 bases. The CDR3 runs to 14 residues. The germline gives CDR1 LNHDA, CDR2 SQIVND (reference sequence). With 5 bases clipped from V and 5 bases from J, the junction kept 5 bases outside the gene matches. The CDR3 here is CASSGGLAGDEQYF. In DNA, the CDR3 is TGTGCCAGTAGTGGAGGACTAGCGGGTGACGAGCAGTACTTC. The full variable domain, in which reference TRBV19 and TRBJ2-7 provide the parts outside the CDR3, is DGGITQSPKYLFRKEGQNVTLSCEQNLNHDAMYWYRQDPGQGLRLIYYSQIVNDFQKGDIAEGYSVSREKKESFPLTVTSAQKNPTAFYLCASSGGLAGDEQYFGPGTRLTVT.

DNA for the CDR3: TGTGCCAGCAGCTTCAGGGGAGGCACAGATACGCAGTATTTT. Protein: CASSFRGGTDTQYF. The chain is built from TRBV25-1 and TRBJ2-3; D might be TRBD1 (6 bases). CDR1 MGHDK and CDR2 SYGVNS come from the germline V gene. Trimming took 6 bases from V and 1 from J, leaving 11 bases between them. This CDR3 region has 14 residues.

V is TRBV4-1 and J is TRBJ1-6; 7 nucleotides match TRBD1. The J segment lost 7 bases and the V segment lost 4 bases, leaving 10 bases of the junction unmatched. The germline CDR1 and CDR2 sequences are MGHRA and YSYEKL. The CDR3 length is 16 residues. DNA of the CDR3: TGCGCCAGCAGCCGCAAACCGGGACAGCACAATTCACCCCTCCACTTT. Encoded protein: CASSRKPGQHNSPLHF.

The chain links TRBV12-5 to TRBJ1-3; TRBD1 might be the D (5 bases). In germline, CDR1 is LGHNT, CDR2 FRNRAP. Trimming took off 7 bases at V and 3 bases at J, with 13 bases between the two ends. The CDR3 totals 14 residues. In DNA form, the CDR3 reads TGTGCTAGTGCCACTGGGACGGATGGAAACACCATATATTTT. This codes for CASATGTDGNTIYF.

The rearrangement joins TRBV6-5 to TRBJ2-3, with D possibly TRBD1 on 6 matching bases. This CDR3 region has 13 residues. V lost 8 bases, J lost 6 bases, and 15 bases lay in between. In germline, CDR1 is MNHEY, CDR2 SVGAGI. This chain's CDR3 is CASRDIPRDTQYF. CDR3 nucleotides: TGTGCCAGCCGGGACATTCCACGGGATACGCAGTATTTT.

The chain uses TRBV18 and TRBJ1-1; D is perhaps TRBD1 (5 bases). Per the germline V gene, CDR1 is KGHSH and CDR2 is LQKENI. This CDR3 is 15 amino acids long. Trimming removed 3 bases at V and 2 bases at J, with 13 bases between. The DNA of the CDR3 is TGTGCCAGCTCACCCAGAAAACAGGTAAACACTGAAGCTTTCTTT. Its translation is CASSPRKQVNTEAFF.

Comment on this clone: Distinct nucleotide sequences in the sample also encode this CDR3. The genes are TRBV5-1 and TRBJ2-2; D not certain. CDR1 and CDR2 (germline): SGHRS, YFSETQ. V lost 0 bases and J lost 5, with 5 bases in between. CDR3 length: 13 residues. CDR3 loop: CASSLGSTGELFF. In nucleotides, the CDR3 is TGCGCCAGCAGCTTGGGATCTACCGGGGAGCTGTTTTTT.

V and J are TRBV9 and TRBJ2-1, with D maybe TRBD2 (5 bases). Germline loops: CDR1 SGDLS, CDR2 YYNGEE. There are 16 residues in the CDR3. Trimming left V 0 bases short and J 2 bases short, with 12 bases between. The CDR3 coding sequence is TGTGCCAGCAGCGTAGAACCCGGAGGCCCCTACAATGAGCAGTTCTTC. The encoded protein is CASSVEPGGPYNEQFF.

The CDR3 coding sequence is TGTGCCACCAGCAGAGGCAAGAGGGACACCTACGAGCAGTACTTC. Translated: CATSRGKRDTYEQYF. The J gene is TRBJ2-7, the V gene TRBV15, with D possibly being TRBD1 (6 bases). This CDR3 is 15 amino acids long. The germline V gene has CDR1 LNHNV and CDR2 YYDKDF (reference sequence). V was cut by 1 base and J by 2 bases, with 12 bases left in between.

This chain connects TRBV2 to TRBJ1-5; D not resolved. Trimming took off 4 bases at V and 0 bases at J, with 13 bases between the two ends. Per the germline V gene, CDR1 is SNHLY and CDR2 is FYNNEI. The CDR3 totals 16 residues. CDR3 in DNA: TGTGCCAGCAGTGCGAAATCGATCTATAGCAATCAGCCCCAGCATTTT. Its translation is CASSAKSIYSNQPQHF.

CDR3 in amino acids: CASSPIRDRGINTGELFF. The CDR3 DNA follows: TGTGCCAGCAGCCCCATCCGGGACAGGGGCATAAACACCGGGGAGCTGTTTTTT. V is TRBV7-9 and J is TRBJ2-2, with 10 positions matching TRBD1. The CDR3 is 18 residues long. CDR1 is SEHNR, CDR2 FQNEAQ, per germline (reference sequence). After removal of 5 bases from V and 2 bases from J, the junction contained 11 bases not matched to a gene.

This clone was picked up one time. The rearrangement links TRBV4-1 to TRBJ1-2; D gene ambiguous. V was pared by 7 bases and J by 1 base, with 13 bases between. Germline V gives CDR1 MGHRA, CDR2 YSYEKL. This CDR3 is built from 14 residues. The CDR3 coding sequence is TGCGCCAGCAACGTCCGGGTTGATAACTATGGCTACACCTTC. This codes for CASNVRVDNYGYTF.

In DNA form, the CDR3 reads TGCGCCAGCAGCTTTAGACAGGGAGGCACCGGGGAGCTGTTTTTT. Its translation: CASSFRQGGTGELFF. The chain links TRBV5-1 to TRBJ2-2, with D possibly being TRBD1 (7 bases). Trimming shortened V by 2 bases and J by 4 bases, and 12 bases separated the two germline ends. The germline gives CDR1 SGHRS, CDR2 YFSETQ. This CDR3 is built from 15 residues. The whole variable domain, filled in from reference TRBV5-1 and TRBJ2-2, reads KAGVTQTPRYLIKTRGQQVTLSCSPISGHRSVSWYQQTPGQGLQFLFEYFSETQRNKGNFPGRFSGRQFSNSRSEMNVSTLELGDSALYLCASSFRQGGTGELFFGEGSRLTVL.

The CDR3 DNA reads TGCGCCAGCAGCCAAGAAGGCAGGGGCACAGATACGCAGTATTTT. Protein sequence: CASSQEGRGTDTQYF. This chain links TRBV4-1 with TRBJ2-3, with TRBD1 as a possible D gene (5 bases). Trimming cost V 0 bases and J 1 base, with 8 bases left between them. Germline-derived CDR1 and CDR2 are MGHRA and YSYEKL. The length of the CDR3 is 15 residues.

The chain uses TRBV18 and TRBJ2-7; possibly TRBD1 for D (6 bases). The CDR3 totals 14 residues. Germline V gene data show CDR1 as KGHSH and CDR2 as LQKENI. Trimming removed 3 bases at V and 3 bases at J, with 12 bases between. The chain's CDR3 is CASSPIGTNYEQYF. DNA for the CDR3: TGTGCCAGCTCACCTATCGGGACAAACTACGAGCAGTACTTC.

The V gene is TRBV28, the J gene TRBJ2-7; D is perhaps TRBD1 (7 bases). The germline gives CDR1 MDHEN, CDR2 SYDVKM. The CDR3 length is 15 residues. V was pared by 5 bases and J by 7 bases, with 21 bases between. The CDR3 DNA reads as TGTGCCAGCAGTGGGGCGGGACAGTCCTCTTGGGAGCAGTACTTC. This translates into CASSGAGQSSWEQYF.

This chain connects TRBV7-3 to TRBJ1-2, with a tentative D call TRBD1 (5 bases). V was clipped by 0 bases and J by 3 bases, with 17 bases between them. Germline CDR1 SGHTA, CDR2 FQGTGA. The CDR3 is 17 residues long. CDR3 DNA: TGTGCCAGCAGCTTAACAGGGGCCCCAGCGTTGGACTATGGCTACACCTTC. The encoded protein is CASSLTGAPALDYGYTF.

The gene calls are TRBV9 and TRBJ2-2, with a weak D call TRBD1 (5 bases). Germline lookup yields CDR1 SGDLS and CDR2 YYNGEE. The CDR3 loop spans 16 amino acids. Trimming removed 0 bases at V and 2 bases at J, with 11 bases between. CDR3 nucleotide sequence: TGTGCCAGCAGCGTAGTCAGGGCCCCTAACACCGGGGAGCTGTTTTTT. It yields the protein CASSVVRAPNTGELFF.

This chain links TRBV11-2 with TRBJ1-3; no firm D call. V was pared by 1 base and J by 6 bases, with 13 bases between. The CDR3 has 15 residues. Germline V gene sequence: CDR1 SGHAT, CDR2 FQNNGV. The DNA for the CDR3 is TGTGCCAGCAGCTTAGGAACCTGGCCTTTAAACACCATATATTTT. As protein: CASSLGTWPLNTIYF.

This clone was recorded once. The chain is built from TRBV15 and TRBJ1-3; a weak D match, TRBD1 (6 bases). V was shortened by 0 bases and J by 11 bases, with 14 bases between the two germline ends. Germline loops: CDR1 LNHNV, CDR2 YYDKDF (reference sequence). This CDR3 contains 14 residues. As DNA, the CDR3 is TGTGCCACCAGCAGAGATTTCTCGGGGGCCGCCATATATTTT. Translation: CATSRDFSGAAIYF.

The chain has TRBV10-3 and TRBJ2-7; TRBD2 matches 8 bases. The trim removed 3 bases at V and 5 bases at J, leaving 12 bases unmatched. Germline lookup yields CDR1 ENHRY and CDR2 SYGVKD. This CDR3 has 16 residues. The CDR3 protein is CAISERRAGEQNEQYF. The CDR3 bases are TGTGCCATCAGTGAACGTAGAGCGGGAGAGCAGAACGAGCAGTACTTC.

The V call is TRBV5-1, the J call TRBJ2-1; the D gene is possibly TRBD1 (7 bases). Germline loops: CDR1 SGHRS, CDR2 YFSETQ. The V and J ends lost 5 bases and 12 bases respectively, with 18 bases between them. The CDR3 sequence is 13 residues long. The CDR3 here is CASSSHGRDRQFF. In DNA, the CDR3 is TGCGCCAGCAGTTCCCATGGGCGGGACAGGCAGTTCTTC.

The chain has TRBV28 and TRBJ2-7, with 7 positions matching TRBD2. The V gene end was trimmed by 4 bases and the J gene end by 0 bases; junction bases not matched to a gene: 0. This CDR3 is 13 amino acids long. Germline loops: CDR1 MDHEN, CDR2 SYDVKM. CDR3 nucleotides: TGTGCCAGCAGTTGGGAGGGCTCCTACGAGCAGTACTTC. The encoded protein is CASSWEGSYEQYF.

V usage is TRBV5-6 and J usage is TRBJ2-1, with TRBD2 as a possible D gene (5 bases). Germline V gene sequence: CDR1 SGHDT, CDR2 YYEEEE. Deletions cut 4 bases from V and 1 base from J, with 6 bases between. The CDR3 has 13 residues. The CDR3 region is CASSGRSYNEQFF. In DNA, the CDR3 is TGTGCCAGCAGCGGGAGATCCTACAATGAGCAGTTCTTC.

The chain employs TRBV5-1 and TRBJ1-3, with 7 bases matching TRBD1. Germline CDR1 and CDR2: SGHRS and YFSETQ. V shed 0 bases, J shed 3 bases, and the junction held 9 bases outside the gene matches. The CDR3 consists of 17 residues. The CDR3, as DNA: TGCGCCAGCAGCTTGGTCCCGTCGAACAGGGGTGGAAACACCATATATTTT. Encoded protein: CASSLVPSNRGGNTIYF.

The sample holds one count of this clone. The CDR3 DNA sequence: TGTGCCAGTAGTATAGGGACAGGGAGAACTGGGGCCAACGTCCTGACTTTC. Residues: CASSIGTGRTGANVLTF. The chain couples TRBV19 to TRBJ2-6, with 8 bases lining up with TRBD1. This CDR3 contains 17 residues. The V gene's germline CDR1 is LNHDA and CDR2 SQIVND (reference sequence). Trimming removed 1 base from V and 2 bases from J; junction bases left unmatched: 4.

V is TRBV7-3 and J is TRBJ2-2, with 9 bases fitting TRBD2. CDR1 is SGHTA and CDR2 is FQGTGA in the germline V gene. This CDR3 has 14 amino acids. V shed 5 bases and J 8 bases; nucleotides not matched to a gene: 6. The CDR3 region has the DNA TGTGCCAGCAGCCTGGGACTAGCCGTTGGGGAGCTGTTTTTT. Translation: CASSLGLAVGELFF.

V gene TRBV7-9 combines with J gene TRBJ2-1; TRBD2 matches at 7 bases. After removal of 5 bases from V and 5 bases from J, the junction contained 9 bases not matched to a gene. The CDR3 extends over 15 amino acids. Germline V gives CDR1 SEHNR, CDR2 FQNEAQ (reference sequence). The CDR3 region has the DNA TGTGCCAGCAGCCCTATGGCTAGCGGAGACAATGAGCAGTTCTTC. This codes for CASSPMASGDNEQFF.

This chain connects TRBV9 to TRBJ2-1; TRBD2 might be the D (6 bases). V was shortened by 4 bases and J by 6 bases, with 23 bases between the two germline ends. Germline-derived CDR1 and CDR2 are SGDLS and YYNGEE. The CDR3 totals 17 residues. CDR3 bases: TGTGCCAGCAGCTCCTTGGGAGGATTAGGGTACGGCAATGAGCAGTTCTTC. Encoded protein: CASSSLGGLGYGNEQFF.

V is TRBV10-1 and J is TRBJ2-5, with D perhaps TRBD1 (5 bases). Between the trimmed V and J ends, which lost 0 bases and 5 bases, there was a span of 13 bases. Germline values: CDR1 WNHNN, CDR2 SYGVQD (reference sequence). This CDR3 is built from 15 residues. The CDR3 region has the DNA TGCGCCAGCAGTGAGTCTGCAGGGATTAGGGAGACCCAGTACTTC. Amino acid sequence: CASSESAGIRETQYF.

CDR3 protein: CASSSPSAGANVLTF. The CDR3 DNA follows: TGTGCCAGCAGTTCCCCGTCTGCTGGGGCCAACGTCCTGACTTTC. V gene TRBV27 combines with J gene TRBJ2-6; D is undetermined. The V gene lost 4 bases and the J gene lost 2 bases, with 9 bases spanning the gap. The CDR3 is 15 residues long. CDR1 is MNHEY and CDR2 is SMNVEV in the germline V gene (reference sequence).